This paragraph covers one T cell receptor beta chain sequence. The antigen is not known. This entry is derived from a study of Graves' ophthalmopathy and Graves' hyperthyroidism. Study-level points and caveats: Appearing in blood as well were most expanded thyroid clonotypes above 0.001 frequency.

The V gene's germline CDR1 is SNHLY and CDR2 FYNNEI. Trimming cost V 7 bases and J 2 bases; bases outside gene matches: 4. The CDR3 has 13 amino acids. Scientists amplified the TCR beta CDR3 regions from RNA transcripts. The workflow started with a first-round RT-PCR run with HTBI primers and then moved on to a second-round multiplex PCR. In TCRdb, the multiplex PCR reads were re-called with MiXCR into one record per CDR3 protein. In the table there are about 370,000 distinct CDR3 sequences, roughly 17% of which are singletons. This clonotype was obtained from an adult woman with stable Graves' hyperthyroidism. Sequenced sample: peripheral blood. The V gene is TRBV2, the J gene TRBJ2-5; 7 bases line up with TRBD2. In nucleotides, the CDR3 is TGTGCCAGCAATACCGGGAGGCAAGAGACCCAGTACTTC. As protein: CASNTGRQETQYF.